A selection of T cell receptor beta chains follows, all from one sample in a study of early T cells in non-severe SARS-CoV-2 infection. MiXCR, applied by TCRdb to the 5' RACE reads, yields one record per CDR3 protein. This repertoire shows about 40,000 distinct CDR3 sequences, around 23% found once; its top ten account for approximately 4.5%. Material: whole blood, obtained at baseline. The receptors come from an adult who was a healthcare worker with PCR-confirmed SARS-CoV-2 infection or an uninfected control (not recorded which). The CDR3 runs from the conserved cysteine through the conserved F or W. D genes are given only for firm matches. The size entry is marked missing in some rows and otherwise reads once, few, many or a size class.

d_gene	v_gene	j_gene	abundance	CDR3aa
NA	TRBV29-1	TRBJ2-3	NA	CSVLSGTQYF
NA	TRBV10-3	TRBJ1-1	NA	CATTTQELMNTEAFF
NA	TRBV4-2	TRBJ2-2	NA	CASSFNTGSPGELFF
NA	TRBV6-6	TRBJ2-1	NA	CASSYGLGNTNEQFF
NA	TRBV5-1	TRBJ2-3	NA	CATRGGAPPDTQYF
NA	TRBV5-1	TRBJ1-1	NA	CASSRRDNTEAFF
TRBD1	TRBV20-1	TRBJ2-7	NA	CSARNPRPGQNYEQYF
NA	TRBV2	TRBJ2-6	few	CASFSYIDSGANVLTF
NA	TRBV9	TRBJ2-3	NA	CASSVRPTGGGTDTQYF
NA	TRBV29-1	TRBJ2-4	few	CSVRQALAKNIQYF
NA	TRBV12-3/TRBV12-4	TRBJ1-6	few	CASSSTGTYNSPLHF
NA	TRBV13	TRBJ1-6	few	CASSSGQHGSPLHF
TRBD2	TRBV6-5	TRBJ2-7	few	CASSYGGLAPYEQYF
TRBD1	TRBV7-2	TRBJ2-7	NA	CASSLASPRGLYEQYF
TRBD1	TRBV29-1	TRBJ1-2	few	CSVEDRDRRHYGYTF
TRBD1	TRBV7-8	TRBJ2-3	few	CASSTGQITDTQYF
TRBD1	TRBV11-2	TRBJ2-7	few	CASSLSRGRDEQYF
NA	TRBV19	TRBJ1-5	few	CASSMGAGPQPQHF
TRBD1	TRBV6-5	TRBJ1-6	few	CASAGQSYNSPLHF
TRBD1	TRBV11-2	TRBJ2-4	NA	CASSILQGATKNIQYF
NA	TRBV14	TRBJ2-5	few	CASSRWVQETQYF
NA	TRBV6-1	TRBJ2-3	few	CASSELGGTTDTQYF
NA	TRBV7-2	TRBJ2-1	NA	CASSPGPPRSYNEQFF
NA	TRBV19	TRBJ1-2	medium-sized	CASSFRDGYTF
NA	TRBV9	TRBJ1-4	many	CASSVEGRAATNEKLFF
NA	TRBV7-9	TRBJ1-3	NA	CASSFYSGNTIYF
TRBD1	TRBV25-1	TRBJ2-7	few	CAVRTGASDEQYF
TRBD1	TRBV20-1	TRBJ2-1	many	CSAHLTGRSYNEQFF
NA	TRBV19	TRBJ2-3	few	CASSRVRGYTDTQYF
NA	TRBV6-5	TRBJ1-1	NA	CASRRANTEAFF
TRBD1	TRBV5-4	TRBJ2-1	many	CASSTGQGQSVNEQFF
TRBD2	TRBV12-3/TRBV12-4	TRBJ2-3	few	CASMSGGLDTQYF
NA	TRBV7-2	TRBJ1-2	few	CASSLGGFYGYTF
TRBD2	TRBV11-3	TRBJ2-7	few	CASSLDTPSGGSEQYF
TRBD1	TRBV10-2	TRBJ1-5	NA	CASSESVDRDQPQHF
TRBD2	TRBV15	TRBJ2-3	few	CATSRDQFGSGGPTDTQYF
TRBD2	TRBV11-3	TRBJ2-1	few	CASSLRGTSGSYNEQFF